The 25 T cell receptor beta chains presented below share a single source sample, sequenced in a study of blood T cell repertoires in COVID-19. Measured with immunoSEQ multiplex PCR; TCRdb has only the in-frame clones, and not every one. The top ten clones hold about 4.7% of a sample with 190,000 or so clones, 86% of them seen once. Sequences were obtained from PBMCs or T cells enriched from blood (not recorded which). Receptors were obtained from a woman aged 30 to 39 who had been exposed to COVID-19.

The chain has TRBV4-1 and TRBJ1-1; 7 positions match TRBD1. Germline V gene lookup returns CDR1 MGHRA and CDR2 YSYEKL. There are 15 residues in the CDR3. V dropped 4 bases and J dropped 2; count of bases not matched to a gene: 7. Here the CDR3 DNA reads TGCGCCAGCAGCCGAGACAGGGCCCCTAACACTGAAGCTTTCTTT. As protein: CASSRDRAPNTEAFF.

The J gene is TRBJ2-7, the V gene TRBV7-9; D might be TRBD2 (5 bases). The CDR3 loop spans 14 amino acids. Germline CDR1 is SEHNR and CDR2 is FQNEAQ (reference sequence). Trimming stripped 1 base from V and 7 bases from J, with 14 bases between. The CDR3 nucleotides read TGTGCCAGCAGCTTAGGGCAGAATGAGGGTGAGCAGTACTTC. It is translated as CASSLGQNEGEQYF. The complete variable domain, with remaining parts taken from reference TRBV7-9 and TRBJ2-7, reads DTGVSQNPRHKITKRGQNVTFRCDPISEHNRLYWYRQTLGQGPEFLTYFQNEAQLEKSRLLSDRFSAERPKGSFSTLEIQRTEQGDSAMYLCASSLGQNEGEQYFGPGTRLTVT.

The V gene is TRBV30, the J gene TRBJ2-7; D may be TRBD1 (6 bases). Germline CDR1 is GTSNPN and CDR2 is SVGIG (reference sequence). Trimming shortened V by 1 base and J by 3 bases, and 10 bases separated the two germline ends. CDR3 length: 13 residues. CDR3 residues: CAWSEDSFYEQYF. In DNA, the CDR3 is TGTGCCTGGAGTGAGGACAGCTTCTACGAGCAGTACTTC.

The rearrangement links TRBV7-8 to TRBJ1-3, with 7 bases lining up with TRBD1. Trimming cost V 1 base and J 2 bases; bases outside gene matches: 8. CDR1 and CDR2 from the germline V gene are SGHVS and FQNEAQ. CDR3 length equals 17 residues. CDR3 sequence reads: CASSLVLGGQPGNTIYF. For the CDR3, the DNA is TGTGCCAGCAGCTTAGTTTTGGGGGGACAGCCTGGAAACACCATATATTTT.

This clone was detected once. The gene calls are TRBV5-1 and TRBJ2-6; 11 bases map to TRBD1. This CDR3 spans 16 amino acids. Germline V gives CDR1 SGHRS, CDR2 YFSETQ. V was clipped by 6 bases and J by 2 bases; unmatched bases: 4. CDR3 amino acids: CASNGQGAPGANVLTF. Written as DNA, the CDR3 is TGCGCCAGCAACGGACAGGGGGCCCCTGGGGCCAACGTCCTGACTTTC.

The rearrangement uses TRBV2 and TRBJ2-5; TRBD2 matches at 9 bases. Looked up from germline, CDR1 is SNHLY and CDR2 is FYNNEI. V shed 5 bases, J shed 5 bases, and the junction held 9 bases outside the gene matches. The CDR3 spans 15 residues. The CDR3 sequence: CASSSSGAAGETQYF. The CDR3 DNA follows: TGTGCCAGCAGTTCTAGCGGGGCTGCGGGGGAGACCCAGTACTTC.

This sequence joins TRBV28 and TRBJ2-7; tentative D call: TRBD1 (5 bases). The CDR3 contains 15 residues. Trimming pared 4 bases from V and 2 bases from J, leaving 15 bases between. Germline assignment: CDR1 MDHEN and CDR2 SYDVKM. CDR3: CASSSSSTAAYEQYF. The CDR3 DNA is TGTGCCAGCAGTTCCTCTTCGACAGCTGCCTACGAGCAGTACTTC.

The gene calls are TRBV24-1 and TRBJ1-5, with 8 nucleotides matching TRBD1. Germline lookup yields CDR1 KGHDR and CDR2 SFDVKD. This CDR3 contains 15 residues. Trimming cost V 2 bases and J 5 bases; bases outside gene matches: 4. The CDR3 DNA is TGTGCCACCAGTGATTCAGGGGGCGCGGATCAGCCCCAGCATTTT. This codes for CATSDSGGADQPQHF.

The V call is TRBV7-9, the J call TRBJ1-4, with D unresolved. CDR3 length equals 14 residues. The germline gives CDR1 SEHNR, CDR2 FQNEAQ (reference sequence). V was pared by 4 bases and J by 4 bases, with 10 bases between. For the CDR3, the DNA is TGTGCCAGCAGCTCCGAGCGGGGTAATGAAAAACTGTTTTTT. The encoded protein is CASSSERGNEKLFF.

This rearrangement joins TRBV14 to TRBJ1-6; D not certain. V dropped 0 bases and J dropped 10 bases, with 4 bases sitting between them. This CDR3 is built from 12 residues. Per the germline V gene, CDR1 is SGHDN and CDR2 is FVKESK. CDR3 in amino acids: CASSQDPSPLHF. As DNA, the CDR3 is TGTGCCAGCAGCCAAGATCCGTCACCCCTCCACTTT.

The chain couples TRBV7-3 to TRBJ1-1; 7 nucleotides match TRBD1. The CDR3 is made up of 13 amino acids. CDR1 and CDR2 from the germline V gene are SGHTA and FQGTGA. With 5 bases clipped from V and 1 base from J, the junction kept 1 base outside the gene matches. In DNA, the CDR3 is TGTGCCAGCAGCGGGACAGCGAACACTGAAGCTTTCTTT. Translated, it gives CASSGTANTEAFF. The full variable domain, its missing parts supplied by reference TRBV7-3 and TRBJ1-1, is GAGVSQTPSNKVTEKGKYVELRCDPISGHTALYWYRQSLGQGPEFLIYFQGTGAADDSGLPNDRFFAVRPEGSVSTLKIQRTERGDSAVYLCASSGTANTEAFFGQGTRLTVV.

The chain recombines TRBV6-1 with TRBJ2-2; the match to TRBD2 covers 8 bases. V gave up 0 bases and J gave up 6 bases; unmatched junction bases: 6. Germline lookup yields CDR1 MNHNS and CDR2 SASEGT. The CDR3 has 16 amino acids. The DNA of the CDR3 is TGTGCCAGCAGTGAAGCCTCACGGCGGGGGGCCGGGGAGCTGTTTTTT. Amino acids: CASSEASRRGAGELFF.

The gene calls are TRBV7-2 and TRBJ1-1; tentatively, D is TRBD1 (5 bases). Trimming pared 8 bases from V and 2 bases from J, leaving 12 bases between. The length of the CDR3 is 13 residues. Looked up from germline, CDR1 is SGHTA and CDR2 is FQGNSA. The CDR3 reads CASVDSFNTEAFF. The CDR3 DNA reads as TGTGCCAGCGTAGACAGCTTCAACACTGAAGCTTTCTTT.

This clone was found once. The chain has TRBV5-4 and TRBJ2-7; TRBD2 agrees at 10 bases. The CDR3 consists of 14 residues. V lost 4 bases, J lost 6 bases, and 7 bases stayed unmatched. Germline V gene lookup returns CDR1 SGHNT and CDR2 YYREEE (reference sequence). Here the CDR3 DNA reads TGTGCCAGCAGCGTGCTAGCGGGGGCCCCCGAGCAGTACTTC. As protein: CASSVLAGAPEQYF.

This rearrangement joins TRBV2 to TRBJ1-3; 7 nucleotides agree with TRBD1. The J segment lost 0 bases and the V segment lost 9 bases, leaving 8 bases of the junction unmatched. This CDR3 has 15 residues. The germline V gene has CDR1 SNHLY and CDR2 FYNNEI. CDR3 protein: CASTGAPSSGNTIYF. The DNA for the CDR3 is TGTGCCAGTACAGGGGCGCCTAGCTCTGGAAACACCATATATTTT.

Comments on this clone: Other DNA variants within this sample encode the same CDR3. CDR3 in DNA: TGTGCCAGCAGCTGGGGCGGAGATCAGCCCCAGCATTTT. Its translation: CASSWGGDQPQHF. The rearrangement uses TRBV12-3 or TRBV12-4 and TRBJ1-5; a weak D match, TRBD1 (5 bases). V lost 6 bases and J lost 5, with 11 bases in between. The CDR3 runs to 13 residues.

The rearrangement links TRBV14 to TRBJ2-1; D unclear. V lost 7 bases and J 7 bases, leaving 14 bases between the germline ends. The CDR3 length is 13 residues. CDR1 SGHDN and CDR2 FVKESK come from the germline V gene. The DNA for the CDR3 is TGTGCCAGCACCCTCCAGATCGGGAATGAGCAGTTCTTC. Amino acids: CASTLQIGNEQFF.

This rearrangement joins TRBV30 to TRBJ1-3; TRBD1 might be the D (5 bases). V lost 1 base to trimming and J lost 0 bases, with 16 bases between them. CDR3 length: 17 residues. Germline values: CDR1 GTSNPN, CDR2 SVGIG (reference sequence). Written as DNA, the CDR3 is TGTGCCTGGAGTGGACAAAGGACACCGGGCTCTGGAAACACCATATATTTT. Translating it yields CAWSGQRTPGSGNTIYF.

This chain uses TRBV5-1 with TRBJ1-6; TRBD1 matches 9 bases. V shed 4 bases and J 9 bases; nucleotides not matched to a gene: 5. The CDR3 spans 14 residues. Germline assignment: CDR1 SGHRS and CDR2 YFSETQ. Here the CDR3 reads CASSPGQGSSPLHF. DNA of the CDR3: TGCGCCAGCAGCCCAGGACAGGGGAGTTCACCCCTCCACTTT.

V usage is TRBV7-6 and J usage is TRBJ1-3; D is ambiguous. The CDR3 runs to 13 residues. Germline CDR1 is SGHVS and CDR2 is FNYEAQ. The ends were cut back, 8 bases at V and 2 bases at J, with 10 bases in the middle. In nucleotides, the CDR3 is TGTGCCAGCTCCCCTCAGGCTGGAAACACCATATATTTT. It is translated as CASSPQAGNTIYF.

The chain is built from TRBV15 and TRBJ1-1, with D possibly being TRBD1 (6 bases). This CDR3 is built from 16 residues. Deletions cut 0 bases from V and 3 bases from J, with 14 bases between. Per germline, CDR1 LNHNV and CDR2 YYDKDF (reference sequence). CDR3 loop: CATSRDRGAVDTEAFF. Here the CDR3 DNA reads TGTGCCACCAGCAGAGATCGGGGGGCAGTGGACACTGAAGCTTTCTTT.

The chain joins TRBV5-8 to TRBJ1-1; weak D call: TRBD1 (5 bases). The CDR3 length is 12 residues. The ends were cut back, 4 bases at V and 4 bases at J, with 8 bases in the middle. Germline V gene lookup returns CDR1 SGHTS and CDR2 YDEGEE. This CDR3 reads CASSSGTTEAFF. For the CDR3, the DNA is TGTGCCAGCAGCAGCGGGACCACTGAAGCTTTCTTT.

V usage is TRBV11-3 and J usage is TRBJ1-1; the D gene is possibly TRBD1 (5 bases). This CDR3 contains 15 residues. V shed 1 base and J shed 1 base, with 10 bases lying between them. Germline V gene lookup returns CDR1 SGHNT and CDR2 YENEEA. The CDR3 region is CASSLVGQGNTEAFF. The CDR3 nucleotides read TGTGCCAGCAGCTTAGTAGGGCAGGGGAACACTGAAGCTTTCTTT. The whole variable domain, remainder taken from reference TRBV11-3 and TRBJ1-1, is EAGVVQSPRYKIIEKKQPVAFWCNPISGHNTLYWYLQNLGQGPELLIRYENEEAVDDSQLPKDRFSAERLKGVDSTLKIQPAELGDSAVYLCASSLVGQGNTEAFFGQGTRLTVV.

J is TRBJ1-1 and V is TRBV6-5; TRBD1 matches 7 bases. This CDR3 is 14 amino acids long. The V segment lost 6 bases and the J segment 0 bases; nucleotides outside the gene matches: 4. CDR1 MNHEY and CDR2 SVGAGI come from the germline V gene. CDR3 residues: CASRAGTVNTEAFF. CDR3 sequence (DNA): TGTGCCAGCAGGGCCGGGACAGTGAACACTGAAGCTTTCTTT.

The genes are TRBV7-2 and TRBJ1-2; 7 nucleotides agree with TRBD1. The trim removed 1 base at V and 7 bases at J, leaving 12 bases unmatched. The CDR3 has 16 residues. Germline CDR1 and CDR2: SGHTA and FQGNSA. For the CDR3, the DNA is TGTGCCAGCAGCTTAGGCCGGGGACAGCTCTGGCGTGGCTACACCTTC. It encodes CASSLGRGQLWRGYTF.